The text below deals with one T cell receptor (beta chain). The specificity of this receptor is unknown. Per-nucleotide qualities are absent, and no much larger clonotype sits a single base away. TCRbeta CDR3 regions were amplified from genomic DNA using the immunoSEQ Assay, a bias-controlled multiplex PCR. Processing in the source paper ran as follows. Within the assay, amplification of reference gene primers was used to estimate how many nucleated cells each sample contained. To quantify the absolute abundance of each unique TCRbeta CDR3 rearrangement, sequence reads were collapsed and filtered. For each sample, productive Simpson clonality was calculated by taking the square root of Simpson's diversity index across productive rearrangements. Here the immuneACCESS table is served through TCRdb, limited to in-frame sequences with V and J called. Missing clones are a known gap in these copies; in checked studies unresolved V genes cover under half, and the rest lacks a known reason. V and J calls and clone size are those listed in that table; D and trimming were worked out from the DNA. This sample gives about 280,000 clones in total; about 85% of them show up just once. Roughly 14% of the sample comes from the top ten.

The data are from a study of blood T cell repertoires in COVID-19 (dated by TCRdb to the early 2020s). About the study as a whole: Samples from collaborators originated in the United States, Italy and Spain and spanned both the acute and convalescent phases of COVID-19. The material from the prospective study consisted of cDNA or gDNA derived from T cells, B-cell-depleted T cells, or PBMCs. Nearly every sample came with metadata listing a de-identified subject ID, COVID-19 status, age in years and sex. The repertoires were released in a freely available public database meant as a resource for research on the immune response to SARS-CoV-2. HLA class I and class II types, where available, came from metadata supplied by the sample provider rather than from assay-based typing. Subjects who had been exposed to COVID-19, were actively infected with it, or had recovered from it provided the deeply sampled blood TCRbeta repertoires that made up the dataset. Samples came from the ongoing ImmuneRACE study (first 160 participants) plus 1,254 subjects from 6 global collaborators.

The collaborating institutions used their own protocols to collect whole blood in K2EDTA tubes. For TCRbeta analysis, collaborators shipped samples in one of three forms: frozen whole blood, isolated PBMCs, or DNA extracted from either of those sample types. General conclusions and limits of the study: The quantity of clinical and demographic metadata differed by source and by participant and was supplied without curation.

V sheds 4 bases and J sheds 3 bases, leaving 16 bases between their ends. The CDR3 sequence holds 15 residues, the cysteine and phenylalanine included. Only the CDR3 region is kept as DNA, spanning 45 bases read in frame from base 1. CDR1 and CDR2, looked up from the germline V gene, are SNHLY and FYNNEI. The sequencing sample was made of peripheral blood. The source of this sequence is a human donor in a cohort sampled during active COVID-19. This sequence uses TRBV2 and TRBJ2-7; the D gene assignment is ambiguous. This receptor carries the CDR3 CASSGPTPVSYEQYF. The nucleotides read TGTGCCAGCAGTGGCCCGACACCGGTTAGCTACGAGCAGTACTTC.